The following is a T cell receptor (beta chain) sequence with its context. The sample comes from a study of blood T cell repertoires in COVID-19. Sequencing was performed with immunoSEQ multiplex PCR; in TCRdb, only in-frame clones are kept and a portion is missing. The sample shows about 24,000 clones, over 75% of them seen only once. Germline CDR1 and CDR2: MGHRA and YSYEKL. Trimming took 3 bases from V and 1 from J; bases not matched to a gene: 0. The CDR3 covers 14 residues. This clonotype was obtained from a woman aged 70-85 years with COVID-19, enrolled during active disease. The chain couples TRBV4-1 to TRBJ1-3; 7 nucleotides agree with TRBD1. Material for sequencing was peripheral blood. DNA for the CDR3: TGCGCCAGCAGCCAGACAGGGTCTGGAAACACCATATATTTT. Translating it yields CASSQTGSGNTIYF.